These T cell receptor beta chains were read from a single sample in a study of response to subunit inactivated influenza vaccine. TCRdb fed the RT-PCR reads into MiXCR, producing one record per CDR3 protein. The data hold 450,000 to 600,000 distinct CDR3 sequences, with 16% observed a single time. The sequenced sample was CD4+ T cells sorted from PBMCs, obtained less than 25 months after vaccination. These receptors were obtained from a man aged 45 to 70 who received an inactivated influenza vaccine. The conserved cysteine and the conserved F or W are not part of the CDR3 here. The order of the fields is J gene, V gene, CDR3 protein.

TRBJ1-2 TRBV20-1 SAKNTGSNYGYT
TRBJ2-5 TRBV11-2 ASSLSNSPWETQY
TRBJ2-5 TRBV20-1 SAMYGAETQY
TRBJ2-1 TRBV20-1 SASDNEQF
TRBJ1-6 TRBV11-1 ASSLLQGVRSPLH
TRBJ1-4 TRBV10-2 ASSAPGTGDEKLF
TRBJ1-6 TRBV6-2/TRBV6-3 ASSYSILIFPASQDSPLH
TRBJ2-5 TRBV12-3/TRBV12-4 ASRPTGLAVETQY
TRBJ2-7 TRBV9 ASSVGQGHSYEQY
TRBJ2-4 TRBV28 ASSAVLRLGNIQY
TRBJ1-1 TRBV6-6 ASSYGGPTEAF
TRBJ1-4 TRBV7-2 ASSAQGGTNEKLF
TRBJ2-1 TRBV28 ASSPTGTGILNEQF
TRBJ2-1 TRBV20-1 SAKSYPGNEQF
TRBJ2-1 TRBV10-3 AISELAGGYNEQF
TRBJ2-1 TRBV6-2/TRBV6-3 ASVPGTANEQF
TRBJ2-1 TRBV20-1 SASAYNEQF
TRBJ2-2 TRBV24-1 ATSDPMVQGGELF
TRBJ1-6 TRBV18 ASSPIGLSPQKGSPLH
TRBJ1-1 TRBV20-1 SAQQGATEAF
TRBJ2-5 TRBV29-1 SGYRGGETQY
TRBJ2-3 TRBV7-2 ASSLGVQRSTDTQY
TRBJ2-1 TRBV7-2 ASGPRHNEQF
TRBJ2-4 TRBV7-2 ASSLASLRDPKGNIQY
TRBJ2-3 TRBV11-2 ASSLVRNTQY
TRBJ1-6 TRBV20-1 SARAPGSYNSPLH
TRBJ2-1 TRBV20-1 SVLSSLAAYNEQF
TRBJ2-7 TRBV6-1 ASSSHRGPYEQY
TRBJ2-1 TRBV7-7 ASSIARASEQF
TRBJ2-3 TRBV24-1 ATSETSGRAQDTQY
TRBJ1-5 TRBV20-1 SARSGRGNQPQH
TRBJ2-7 TRBV7-2 ASSFTGTTYEQY
TRBJ2-2 TRBV29-1 SVSTTGELF
TRBJ2-5 TRBV25-1 ASSRDTGIETQY
TRBJ1-5 TRBV20-1 SAKRDSDNQPQH
TRBJ1-2 TRBV12-3/TRBV12-4 ASRIGQDYGYT
TRBJ2-2 TRBV11-2 ASSLSRGLAQTRGELF
TRBJ2-7 TRBV4-3 ASSQGDREIDEQY
TRBJ2-2 TRBV10-3 AISRSQGQVPGELF
TRBJ2-7 TRBV12-3/TRBV12-4 ASSPPRGSGMGEQY
TRBJ2-1 TRBV7-2 ASVRLAGVHEQF
TRBJ1-4 TRBV5-1 ASSPSTGGYEKLF
TRBJ1-3 TRBV5-1 ASSLGSGTSSGNTIY
TRBJ1-2 TRBV10-3 AISGLGLGSINGYT
TRBJ2-5 TRBV4-1 ASSAGQESRTQY
TRBJ2-7 TRBV28 ASRGTGSPYEQY
TRBJ2-1 TRBV20-1 SAHRERSYNEQF
TRBJ1-4 TRBV19 ASGRGGYEKLF
TRBJ1-6 TRBV27 ASSPLSGTHGTPLH
TRBJ1-1 TRBV4-3 ASSQDSIGTGAF
TRBJ2-5 TRBV28 ASSQTSSQTQY
TRBJ2-7 TRBV2 ASSEPGQSYEQY
TRBJ2-7 TRBV6-2/TRBV6-3 ASSSAGRSYEQY
TRBJ2-3 TRBV12-3/TRBV12-4 ASSSLAGVPTDTQY
TRBJ2-5 TRBV5-6 ASSFQNQETQY